Below, 3 T cell receptor beta chains from the same sample are listed, as sequenced in a study of T cells expressing NK-cell markers. From the 5' RACE reads, TCRdb lists one entry per CDR3 protein and no DNA. Here the sample table reports about 460,000 distinct CDR3 sequences. Sequencing input: blood T cells: a sorted CD56 or NKG2C T cell subset, CD4+ or CD8+ T cells, or bulk PBMC T cells (not recorded which). These receptors were collected from a woman aged 45-59 years in good health.

The chain carries TRBV9 and TRBJ1-1. Germline-derived CDR1 and CDR2 are SGDLS and YYNGEE. CDR3 length: 15 residues. The CDR3 sequence: CASSVVDIPNTEAFF.

V and J are TRBV5-1 and TRBJ1-4. CDR3 size: 17 residues. Germline V gene lookup returns CDR1 SGHRS and CDR2 YFSETQ. The CDR3 protein is CASSAGPTGAANEKLFF. Complete variable domain (other parts from reference TRBV5-1 and TRBJ1-4): KAGVTQTPRYLIKTRGQQVTLSCSPISGHRSVSWYQQTPGQGLQFLFEYFSETQRNKGNFPGRFSGRQFSNSRSEMNVSTLELGDSALYLCASSAGPTGAANEKLFFGSGTQLSVL.

The CDR3 sequence: CATSSPDRGPNNEQFF. The chain employs TRBV15 and TRBJ2-1; TCRdb designates TRBD1, a call that cannot be tested without DNA. Germline V gene sequence: CDR1 LNHNV, CDR2 YYDKDF (reference sequence). This CDR3 has 16 amino acids.